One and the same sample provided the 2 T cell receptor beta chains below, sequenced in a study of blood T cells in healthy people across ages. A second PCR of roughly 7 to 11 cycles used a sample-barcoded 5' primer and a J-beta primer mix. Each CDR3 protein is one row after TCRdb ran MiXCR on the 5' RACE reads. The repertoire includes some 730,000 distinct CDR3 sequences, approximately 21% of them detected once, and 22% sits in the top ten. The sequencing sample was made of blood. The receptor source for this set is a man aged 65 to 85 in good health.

The CDR3, as DNA: TGTGCCAGCAGCGATCCGGTTGGAGCCGGGGAGCTGTTTTTT. It specifies CASSDPVGAGELFF. The V gene is TRBV12-3 or TRBV12-4, the J gene TRBJ2-2, with D unclear. This CDR3 has 14 amino acids. Between the trimmed V and J ends, which lost 6 bases and 6 bases, there was a span of 14 bases.

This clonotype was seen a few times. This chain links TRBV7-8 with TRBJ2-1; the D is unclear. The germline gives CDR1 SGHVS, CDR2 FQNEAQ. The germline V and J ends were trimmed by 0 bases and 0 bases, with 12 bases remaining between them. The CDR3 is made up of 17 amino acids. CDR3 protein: CASSLAPWQSSYNEQFF. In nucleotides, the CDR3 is TGTGCCAGCAGCTTAGCCCCTTGGCAGAGCTCCTACAATGAGCAGTTCTTC.